A single sample is the source of the 20 T cell receptor beta chains below, sequenced in a study of Graves' ophthalmopathy and Graves' hyperthyroidism. The study amplified TCR beta CDR3 regions using RNA transcripts. After a first-round RT-PCR with HTBI primers, a second-round multiplex PCR was run. TCRdb called the multiplex PCR reads again in MiXCR, with one record for every CDR3 protein. Of fewer than 250,000 distinct CDR3 sequences in the sample, 25% to 30% were seen once. Material: peripheral blood. These receptors were obtained from a man aged 45-65 years with Graves' ophthalmopathy.

This clonotype was detected ten times or more. J is TRBJ2-7 and V is TRBV12-3 or TRBV12-4; D is unresolved. Between the trimmed V and J ends, which lost 2 bases and 2 bases, there was a span of 10 bases. The CDR3 sequence is 14 residues long. DNA of the CDR3: TGTGCCAGCAGTTTAAGGCCGAATACCTACGAGCAGTACTTC. The encoded protein is CASSLRPNTYEQYF.

Many counts were recorded for this clonotype. The V gene is TRBV12-3 or TRBV12-4, the J gene TRBJ1-5, with unresolved D. V was cut by 2 bases and J by 6 bases, with 8 bases left in between. This CDR3 has 13 amino acids. CDR3 DNA: TGTGCCAGCAGTTTACGGCAGGCTCAGCCCCAGCATTTT. It codes for CASSLRQAQPQHF.

This clonotype was seen many times. The V and J genes are TRBV20-1 and TRBJ1-2, with a tentative D call TRBD1 (5 bases). The germline V gene has CDR1 DFQATT and CDR2 SNEGSKA (reference sequence). This CDR3 is 12 amino acids long. V gave up 6 bases and J gave up 8 bases, with 16 bases separating them. CDR3: CSATQGFMGYTF. The DNA of the CDR3 is TGCAGTGCCACCCAGGGTTTTATGGGCTACACCTTC.

This clonotype was counted at least ten times. The chain carries TRBV19 and TRBJ2-5; weak D call: TRBD1 (6 bases). The germline CDR1 and CDR2 sequences are LNHDA and SQIVND (reference sequence). V lost 4 bases, J lost 2 bases, and 14 bases lay in between. CDR3 length: 15 residues. In nucleotides, the CDR3 is TGTGCCAGTAGTACCAAACAGGGACAACAAGAGACCCAGTACTTC. Protein product: CASSTKQGQQETQYF.

The V call is TRBV11-2, the J call TRBJ2-1; D is uncertain. CDR1 and CDR2 from the germline V gene are SGHAT and FQNNGV. The CDR3 is made up of 15 amino acids. The V end was cut by 1 base, the J end by 0 bases, with 7 bases between. CDR3 protein: CASSLVRSSYNEQFF. CDR3 bases: TGTGCCAGCAGCTTAGTCAGGTCCTCCTACAATGAGCAGTTCTTC.

This clonotype was observed many times. V usage is TRBV7-9 and J usage is TRBJ2-5; no firm D call. CDR1 is SEHNR, CDR2 FQNEAQ, per germline (reference sequence). CDR3 size: 13 residues. V dropped 5 bases and J dropped 7 bases, with 14 bases sitting between them. CDR3 protein: CASSPPARATQYF. CDR3 nucleotides: TGTGCCAGCAGCCCACCCGCCCGGGCGACCCAGTACTTC.

The sample holds many counts of this clonotype. This chain uses TRBV7-3 with TRBJ1-1; D is perhaps TRBD1 (5 bases). V lost 7 bases, J lost 4 bases, and 16 bases lay in between. Germline CDR1 and CDR2: SGHTA and FQGTGA. This CDR3 contains 14 residues. Here the CDR3 DNA reads TGTGCCAGCACTCGACTCAGCAGGGCCACTGAAGCTTTCTTT. It specifies CASTRLSRATEAFF.

The rearrangement links TRBV12-3 or TRBV12-4 to TRBJ2-7, with 9 bases fitting TRBD2. V lost 6 bases and J lost 2; bases outside the gene matches: 2. The length of the CDR3 is 13 residues. The CDR3 here is CASRGLAPYEQYF. The CDR3 region has the DNA TGTGCCAGCAGGGGACTAGCCCCCTACGAGCAGTACTTC.

The chain joins TRBV27 to TRBJ2-7; D possibly uses TRBD1 or TRBD2 (5 bases each). There are 13 residues in the CDR3. V lost 4 bases, J lost 5 bases, and 12 bases lay in between. Germline V CDR1 and CDR2: MNHEY, SMNVEV (reference sequence). The DNA of the CDR3 is TGTGCCAGCAGTTACTCCAGGGACCACGAGCAGTACTTC. Its translation is CASSYSRDHEQYF.

This clonotype was observed many times. The chain couples TRBV11-2 to TRBJ2-3; 10 bases are shared with TRBD2. With V trimmed by 0 bases and J by 1 base, 7 bases remained unmatched. CDR3 length equals 18 residues. CDR1 and CDR2 from the germline V gene are SGHAT and FQNNGV. This CDR3 is CASSLEGPSGSRTDTQYF. The CDR3 DNA sequence: TGTGCCAGCAGCTTAGAGGGGCCTAGCGGGAGCCGCACAGATACGCAGTATTTT.

The chain couples TRBV28 to TRBJ1-5, with D maybe TRBD1 (6 bases). CDR3 length: 15 residues. Per the germline V gene, CDR1 is MDHEN and CDR2 is SYDVKM. V was cut by 6 bases and J by 2 bases, with 14 bases left in between. The CDR3 loop reads CASRPTGFGNQPQHF. For the CDR3, the DNA is TGTGCCAGCAGGCCTACAGGGTTCGGCAATCAGCCCCAGCATTTT. Looking up the rest from reference TRBV28 and TRBJ1-5 gives the full variable domain: DVKVTQSSRYLVKRTGEKVFLECVQDMDHENMFWYRQDPGLGLRLIYFSYDVKMKEKGDIPEGYSVSREKKERFSLILESASTNQTSMYLCASRPTGFGNQPQHFGDGTRLSIL.

This clonotype was picked up many times. The chain uses TRBV19 and TRBJ1-2; TRBD1 matches 7 bases. Looked up from germline, CDR1 is LNHDA and CDR2 is SQIVND (reference sequence). This CDR3 is built from 11 residues. The CDR3 DNA follows: TGTTCTCCCGGGACAGCCTATGGCTACACCTTC. Its protein product is CSPGTAYGYTF.

This clonotype appeared many times. The CDR3 sequence is CSVEERENTGELFF. CDR3 bases: TGCAGCGTTGAGGAACGGGAAAACACCGGGGAGCTGTTTTTT. The chain carries TRBV29-1 and TRBJ2-2, with D maybe TRBD2 (5 bases). The CDR3 covers 14 residues. Trimming stripped 3 bases from V and 2 bases from J, with 10 bases between. In germline, CDR1 is SQVTM, CDR2 ANQGSEA.

This clonotype was seen many times. V gene TRBV15 combines with J gene TRBJ1-2; D is uncertain. Trimming removed 0 bases from V and 0 bases from J, with 8 bases in between. The germline V gene encodes CDR1 LNHNV and CDR2 YYDKDF (reference sequence). This CDR3 is built from 15 residues. CDR3 bases: TGTGCCACCAGCAGAGATCTTGCCTCTAACTATGGCTACACCTTC. Translated: CATSRDLASNYGYTF.

There are many counts of this clonotype. The chain couples TRBV9 to TRBJ1-1; D not resolved. Per germline, CDR1 SGDLS and CDR2 YYNGEE. This CDR3 comprises 11 residues. Trimming left V 4 bases short and J 5 bases short, with 6 bases between. This CDR3 reads CASSPMTEAFF. The DNA of the CDR3 is TGTGCCAGCAGCCCTATGACTGAAGCTTTCTTT.

This chain links TRBV28 with TRBJ1-1; D is uncertain. CDR1 is MDHEN, CDR2 SYDVKM, per germline. Trimming took off 3 bases at V and 5 bases at J, with 13 bases between the two ends. CDR3 length equals 14 residues. The CDR3 nucleotides are TGTGCCAGCAGTTTTCCTCTACTGGGGACTGAAGCTTTCTTT. Translated, it gives CASSFPLLGTEAFF.

This clonotype was observed many times. The chain combines TRBV4-2 with TRBJ2-7, with 8 bases matching TRBD2. Germline V lookup: CDR1 LGHNA, CDR2 YNFKEQ. V shed 0 bases and J 0 bases; nucleotides not matched to a gene: 7. This CDR3 has 17 amino acids. CDR3 in amino acids: CASSQERVSGSSYEQYF. The DNA for the CDR3 is TGTGCCAGCAGCCAAGAGAGGGTAAGCGGGAGCTCCTACGAGCAGTACTTC.

This chain connects TRBV10-3 to TRBJ2-7; tentatively, D is TRBD1 (5 bases). Trimming pared 10 bases from V and 6 bases from J, leaving 25 bases between. This CDR3 spans 15 amino acids. Germline CDR1 and CDR2: ENHRY and SYGVKD. The CDR3 DNA follows: TGTGCCACAGCCCTCCTTCCGGAGCCCCAGGGCGAGCAGTACTTC. Amino acid sequence: CATALLPEPQGEQYF.

This clonotype has at least ten counts. The chain carries TRBV9 and TRBJ2-6; no reliable D call. CDR3 length equals 14 residues. Germline loops: CDR1 SGDLS, CDR2 YYNGEE. The germline V and J ends were trimmed by 3 bases and 2 bases, with 6 bases remaining between them. The CDR3 spells CASSGIPGANVLTF. The DNA for the CDR3 is TGTGCCAGCAGCGGAATTCCTGGGGCCAACGTCCTGACTTTC.

This clonotype was seen at least ten times. This chain joins TRBV3-1 and TRBJ2-3; D may be TRBD1 (6 bases). V dropped 3 bases and J dropped 6 bases, with 16 bases sitting between them. The length of the CDR3 is 15 residues. From germline, CDR1 is LGHDT and CDR2 YNNKEL (reference sequence). CDR3 nucleotides: TGTGCCAGCAGCCAGACAACCTCTAGGGGGGATACGCAGTATTTT. As protein: CASSQTTSRGDTQYF.